This T cell receptor (beta chain) appears in the sequencing data of a study of T-cell reconstitution after alpha-beta-depleted transplantation in children (dated by TCRdb to the mid-2010s). Turning to the overall study: Using TCR repertoire profiling, the study quantitatively followed how T-cell immune reconstitution unfolded in children after TCRalphabeta/CD19-depleted allogeneic hematopoietic cell transplantation.

Library method: PCR. The listed sequencing device is Illumina HiSeq 2500. TCR library preparation used molecular barcoding, with unique molecular identifiers applied to normalize quantification of the TCRbeta repertoire. The public reads were quality trimmed at Q25 with fastp and then assembled into clones with MiXCR by TCRdb, keeping productive beta chains. CDR3 protein sequences are deduplicated, and each keeps its most common genes and DNA. For this sample the table gives a few hundred thousand distinct CDR3 sequences, of which approximately 10% were detected only once. The leading ten clones occupy around 2.3% of the sample. Germline trimming: 4 bases from V, 0 bases from J; junction bases outside gene matches: 9. Looking up the germline V gene yields CDR1 SGHRS and CDR2 YFSETQ. The CDR3 has 16 amino acids, counting the end cysteine and phenylalanine. CDR3 DNA only is kept here, 48 bases in frame from base 1.

This clonotype has ten or more counts. Its antigen has not been determined. No per-base quality is available; no much larger clone lies one base away. The sequenced sample was PBMCs from the stem cell graft donor, obtained from the stem cell graft. The sequence was collected from a human donor who donated a stem cell graft to a child with acute lymphoblastic leukemia. This chain is built from TRBV5-1 and TRBJ2-7; 8 middle bases align to TRBD1. CDR3 sequence: CASSPATGTGSYEQYF. The DNA sequence follows: TGCGCCAGCAGCCCAGCGACCGGGACAGGCTCCTACGAGCAGTACTTC.